Included here is one T cell receptor (beta chain) sequence, with context. For recovered donors of Cohort 3, there were two negative PCRs, clearance, or symptom resolution. These data originate in a study of blood T cell repertoires in COVID-19. The overall study: The United States, Italy and Spain were the sources of the acute and convalescent COVID-19 samples. PBMCs, B-cell-depleted T cells, or T cells were the source of the cDNA or gDNA that made up the material.

Original data processing: Cell counts per sample came from amplifying reference gene primers. Using immunoSEQ multiplex PCR, the repertoire was profiled, and TCRdb retains in-frame clones only, with some absent. D and trimming were read from the DNA, whereas the V and J calls and clone size are those reported in that table. The repertoire holds just over 300,000 clones, with approximately 83% as singletons. Germline V gene lookup returns CDR1 SEHNR and CDR2 FQNEAQ (reference sequence). With V trimmed by 1 base and J by 6 bases, 7 bases remained unmatched. The CDR3 length is 16 residues. Sequenced input: PBMCs or T cells enriched from blood (not recorded which). The clonotype was recovered from a young man who had recovered from COVID-19. This chain uses TRBV7-9 with TRBJ1-5, with 9 bases lining up with TRBD1. The CDR3 sequence is CASSLVRDRGFQPQHF. The CDR3 coding sequence is TGTGCCAGCAGCTTAGTCCGCGACAGGGGGTTTCAGCCCCAGCATTTT. The full variable domain, completed using reference TRBV7-9 and TRBJ1-5, is DTGVSQNPRHKITKRGQNVTFRCDPISEHNRLYWYRQTLGQGPEFLTYFQNEAQLEKSRLLSDRFSAERPKGSFSTLEIQRTEQGDSAMYLCASSLVRDRGFQPQHFGDGTRLSIL.